This T cell receptor (beta chain) was recovered during a study of shared clonotypes between healthy human individuals. Background on the study: Two women and a few men aged 18 to 49 served as donors.

The authors ran the assay at deep level. Here immunoSEQ multiplex PCR was the method, and the copy in TCRdb shows in-frame clones only, minus some. The data contain under 1,100,000 clones, about 80% of them singletons. The sample was memory CD4+ T cells sorted from blood. Described subset: CD45RA-negative fraction. The TCR originated in a young man in good health.

The CDR3 protein is CAWTLRGLAELKFVTGELFF. CDR3 DNA: TGTGCCTGGACCCTAAGGGGACTAGCGGAATTGAAATTTGTCACCGGGGAGCTGTTTTTT. The chain is built from TRBV30 and TRBJ2-2; 11 positions agree with TRBD2. The CDR3 has 20 amino acids. Germline assignment: CDR1 GTSNPN and CDR2 SVGIG (reference sequence). V dropped 4 bases and J dropped 4; count of bases not matched to a gene: 20.